This T cell receptor (beta chain) is from a study of blood T cells in healthy people across ages. This clonotype was recorded many times. No antigen is known for it. V lost 1 base and J lost 10; bases outside the gene matches: 8. Germline V gene lookup returns CDR1 SGHTA and CDR2 FQGNSA. This CDR3 is 14 amino acids long. Findings and limits, study-wide: From one million sequenced T cells, diversity estimates were lower bounds. Naive CD4+ cell counts and diversity both ran higher in long-lived than in aged donors.

A second PCR of about 6 to 12 cycles used a sample-barcoded 5' primer and a J-beta primer mix. Researchers report that each sample yielded at least 2.5 million CDR3-containing paired-end reads. MiXCR was run by TCRdb on the 5' RACE reads, yielding one entry per CDR3 protein. The sample comprises around 870,000 distinct CDR3 sequences, more than 25% of which are singletons, and around 16% rests with the top ten. This sequence joins TRBV7-2 and TRBJ2-5; the match to TRBD2 covers 8 bases. This receptor was taken from a woman aged 80 or over in good health. Specimen: blood. Here the CDR3 reads CASSLGDFRGGQYF. The CDR3 DNA sequence: TGTGCCAGCAGCTTAGGAGACTTTCGGGGGGGCCAGTACTTC.